This entry lists 14 T cell receptor beta chains sequenced from one sample in a study of T-cell reconstitution after alpha-beta-depleted transplantation in children. Preparing the TCRbeta library involved the use of unique molecular identifiers. Via MiXCR, TCRdb re-called the PCR reads, giving one row per CDR3 protein. This table has 200,000 to 250,000 distinct CDR3 sequences, roughly a tenth appearing once. The starting material was PBMCs from the stem cell graft donor, obtained from the stem cell graft. These receptors all stem from a human donor who donated a stem cell graft to a child with SCID.

This clonotype was seen once. Just one base apart from a much larger clone, this may be a read error. DNA for the CDR3: TGTGCCAGCCCGGACGGGAACTATGGCTACCCCTTC. Translation: CASPDGNYGYPF. V gene TRBV7-9 combines with J gene TRBJ1-2; D unclear. The germline gives CDR1 SEHNR, CDR2 FQNEAQ (reference sequence). This CDR3 comprises 12 residues.

In its sample, this clonotype was seen many times. The chain joins TRBV20-1 to TRBJ1-5; D gene ambiguous. Trimming pared 5 bases from V and 1 base from J, leaving 12 bases between. CDR1 DFQATT and CDR2 SNEGSKA come from the germline V gene (reference sequence). This CDR3 has 14 amino acids. CDR3 bases: TGCAGTGCTTCCCGGGAGGAGAGCAATCAGCCCCAGCATTTT. Encoded protein: CSASREESNQPQHF.

This clonotype occurred many times. The rearrangement uses TRBV20-1 and TRBJ2-5, with 8 bases aligning to TRBD2. The ends lost 6 bases at V and 3 bases at J; junction bases unmatched: 6. This CDR3 spans 13 amino acids. Germline V lookup: CDR1 DFQATT, CDR2 SNEGSKA (reference sequence). Written as DNA, the CDR3 is TGCAGTGCGCCGACTAGCGCGAAAGAGACCCAGTACTTC. Protein product: CSAPTSAKETQYF.

This clonotype was detected ten times or more. This chain joins TRBV30 and TRBJ2-7; perhaps TRBD1 as D (5 bases). CDR3 length: 12 amino acids. The germline gives CDR1 GTSNPN, CDR2 SVGIG (reference sequence). V was shortened by 0 bases and J by 5 bases, with 8 bases between the two germline ends. The CDR3 loop reads CAWSVVRDEQYF. The CDR3 DNA is TGTGCCTGGAGTGTAGTCAGGGACGAGCAGTACTTC.

Ten or more counts support this clonotype. This chain uses TRBV29-1 with TRBJ1-5; D is possibly TRBD1 (5 bases). Germline V CDR1 and CDR2: SQVTM, ANQGSEA. The CDR3 sequence is 13 residues long. V was trimmed by 5 bases and J by 7 bases, leaving 15 bases between them. CDR3 protein: CSVLDSFGQPQHF. The CDR3 DNA follows: TGCAGCGTTTTAGACAGTTTCGGGCAGCCCCAGCATTTT.

The chain couples TRBV20-1 to TRBJ2-5; 7 nucleotides line up with TRBD1. Germline values: CDR1 DFQATT, CDR2 SNEGSKA (reference sequence). This CDR3 has 12 amino acids. Germline trimming cut 6 bases from V and 6 bases from J; bases unmatched to any gene: 7. The CDR3 reads CSASDRAKTQYF. The DNA for the CDR3 is TGCAGTGCGAGCGACAGGGCGAAGACCCAGTACTTC.

This clonotype was detected many times. This sequence joins TRBV12-3 or TRBV12-4 and TRBJ1-4, with D maybe TRBD1 (6 bases). Trimming stripped 8 bases from V and 8 bases from J, with 15 bases between. This CDR3 is built from 13 residues. For the CDR3, the DNA is TGTGCCAGCGAGAAACAGGGTTTGGAAAAACTGTTTTTT. Protein sequence: CASEKQGLEKLFF.

This sequence joins TRBV4-2 and TRBJ2-1; no clear D gene. CDR1 is LGHNA, CDR2 YNFKEQ, per germline. With 4 bases removed from V and 0 bases from J, the gap between germline ends came to 13 bases. The CDR3 loop spans 16 amino acids. The CDR3 reads CASSPGLPFSYNEQFF. As DNA, the CDR3 is TGTGCCAGCAGCCCTGGGCTCCCCTTCTCCTACAATGAGCAGTTCTTC.

The genes are TRBV2 and TRBJ1-1, with D possibly being TRBD1 (6 bases). This CDR3 contains 13 residues. V was clipped by 11 bases and J by 0 bases, with 13 bases between them. Germline loops: CDR1 SNHLY, CDR2 FYNNEI. Written as DNA, the CDR3 is TGTGCCGGCCACAGGGAGATGAACACTGAAGCTTTCTTT. It encodes CAGHREMNTEAFF.

This clonotype came up many times. The rearrangement links TRBV5-1 to TRBJ2-3; D remains ambiguous. CDR1 SGHRS and CDR2 YFSETQ come from the germline V gene. Trimming cost V 0 bases and J 6 bases, with 8 bases left between them. There are 13 residues in the CDR3. CDR3 amino acids: CASSLDSRDTQYF. As DNA, the CDR3 is TGCGCCAGCAGCTTGGACAGTCGGGATACGCAGTATTTT.

In regard to this clonotype: A much larger clone differs from this one at a single base, so this may be a read error. CDR3 residues: CASSFGVVGGTSYEHYF. CDR3 sequence (DNA): TGTGCCAGCAGTTTTGGTGTCGTGGGGGGGACCTCCTACGAGCATTACTTC. The chain uses TRBV28 and TRBJ2-7; 7 bases match TRBD2. The CDR3 length is 17 residues. Germline V gives CDR1 MDHEN, CDR2 SYDVKM.

In its sample, this clonotype was seen many times. V gene TRBV2 combines with J gene TRBJ1-5, with 7 bases identical to TRBD1. The V gene's germline CDR1 is SNHLY and CDR2 FYNNEI. CDR3 length: 13 residues. V dropped 4 bases and J dropped 5; count of bases not matched to a gene: 2. CDR3 loop: CASSGGQYQPQHF. Here the CDR3 DNA reads TGTGCCAGCAGTGGGGGACAGTATCAGCCCCAGCATTTT.

In this sample, this clonotype turned up many times. The V gene is TRBV7-9, the J gene TRBJ1-2; D remains ambiguous. The germline V and J ends were trimmed by 5 bases and 0 bases, with 19 bases remaining between them. Germline-derived CDR1 and CDR2 are SEHNR and FQNEAQ (reference sequence). This CDR3 comprises 17 residues. CDR3: CASSPNVDWEANYGYTF. The CDR3 DNA follows: TGTGCCAGCAGCCCCAACGTCGACTGGGAAGCTAACTATGGCTACACCTTC.

In its sample, this clonotype was seen many times. The CDR3 here is CSAEGGGTEAFF. The CDR3 bases are TGCAGTGCCGAAGGGGGGGGTACTGAAGCTTTCTTT. The chain couples TRBV20-1 to TRBJ1-1; perhaps TRBD1 as D (6 bases). Germline V gives CDR1 DFQATT, CDR2 SNEGSKA (reference sequence). The germline V and J ends were trimmed by 6 bases and 5 bases, with 13 bases remaining between them. The CDR3 covers 12 residues.